The 18 T cell receptor beta chains below come from one sample, sequenced in a study of blood T cell repertoires in COVID-19. The protocol was immunoSEQ multiplex PCR, while the TCRdb copy is restricted to in-frame clones and leaves out a portion. The sample shows about 280,000 clones, 70% to 90% of them seen only once. Sequenced material: peripheral blood. Every receptor here comes from a woman in her 30s who had recovered from COVID-19.

The J gene is TRBJ1-1, the V gene TRBV6-5, with D uncertain. Trimming shortened V by 6 bases and J by 1 base, and 6 bases separated the two germline ends. The CDR3 loop spans 12 amino acids. Per germline, CDR1 MNHEY and CDR2 SVGAGI. In DNA form, the CDR3 reads TGTGCCAGCAGCCAGCGGAACACTGAAGCTTTCTTT. It encodes CASSQRNTEAFF.

The V call is TRBV24-1, the J call TRBJ2-5, with 7 nucleotides matching TRBD2. The ends lost 5 bases at V and 1 base at J; junction bases unmatched: 9. Per the germline V gene, CDR1 is KGHDR and CDR2 is SFDVKD. The CDR3 is made up of 16 amino acids. The CDR3: CATSAHGQRGQETQYF. CDR3 nucleotide sequence: TGTGCCACCAGTGCCCATGGCCAGCGGGGCCAAGAGACCCAGTACTTC.

The chain is built from TRBV6-5 and TRBJ1-2; the match to TRBD1 covers 8 bases. The CDR3 sequence is 14 residues long. V was pared by 2 bases and J by 4 bases, with 3 bases of the junction left unmatched. From germline, CDR1 is MNHEY and CDR2 SVGAGI. CDR3 bases: TGTGCCAGCAGTTACGCCAGGGGGCCCTATGGCTACACCTTC. It is translated as CASSYARGPYGYTF.

The rearrangement uses TRBV7-9 and TRBJ2-7, with D hard to call. CDR1 is SEHNR and CDR2 is FQNEAQ in the germline V gene (reference sequence). CDR3 size: 13 residues. Trimming pared 4 bases from V and 3 bases from J, leaving 10 bases between. The CDR3 bases are TGTGCCAGCAGCTACCCGGCTAGCTACGAGCAGTACTTC. Translated, it gives CASSYPASYEQYF. Drawing the rest from reference TRBV7-9 and TRBJ2-7, the complete variable domain is DTGVSQNPRHKITKRGQNVTFRCDPISEHNRLYWYRQTLGQGPEFLTYFQNEAQLEKSRLLSDRFSAERPKGSFSTLEIQRTEQGDSAMYLCASSYPASYEQYFGPGTRLTVT.

The chain couples TRBV3-1 (or the pseudogene TRBV3-2) to TRBJ1-2; the match to TRBD1 covers 9 bases. CDR1 LGHDT and CDR2 YNNKEL come from the germline V gene (reference sequence). V was pared by 3 bases and J by 4 bases, with 6 bases of the junction left unmatched. The CDR3 has 15 residues. CDR3 sequence (DNA): TGTGCCAGCAGCCACCGGGACAGGGATTTCTATGGCTACACCTTC. It encodes CASSHRDRDFYGYTF.

The rearrangement links TRBV5-4 to TRBJ2-5, with 9 bases aligning to TRBD1. The germline gives CDR1 SGHNT, CDR2 YYREEE (reference sequence). V trimming: 5 bases; J trimming: 0 bases; junction bases outside the gene matches: 5. The CDR3 consists of 15 residues. CDR3 nucleotide sequence: TGTGCCAGCAGATCGGGACAGGGAAACCAAGAGACCCAGTACTTC. Amino acid sequence: CASRSGQGNQETQYF. Combining the CDR3 with reference TRBV5-4 and TRBJ2-5 gives the whole variable domain ETGVTQSPTHLIKTRGQQVTLRCSSQSGHNTVSWYQQALGQGPQFIFQYYREEENGRGNFPPRFSGLQFPNYSSELNVNALELDDSALYLCASRSGQGNQETQYFGPGTRLLVL.

The CDR3 reads CASSLEWVQEAEAFF. For the CDR3, the DNA is TGTGCCAGCAGCTTAGAATGGGTCCAGGAGGCTGAAGCTTTCTTT. The V gene is TRBV11-2, the J gene TRBJ1-1, with D unclear. The CDR3 extends over 15 amino acids. Looked up from germline, CDR1 is SGHAT and CDR2 is FQNNGV. V was shortened by 0 bases and J by 6 bases, with 14 bases between the two germline ends.

The rearrangement uses TRBV5-6 and TRBJ1-6; maybe TRBD1 (6 bases). Germline V gene data show CDR1 as SGHDT and CDR2 as YYEEEE. V lost 4 bases and J 0 bases, leaving 11 bases between the germline ends. The CDR3 has 16 amino acids. The CDR3: CASSPMTGSYNSPLHF. In DNA form, the CDR3 reads TGTGCCAGCAGCCCGATGACAGGCTCCTATAATTCACCCCTCCACTTT.

The rearrangement uses TRBV19 and TRBJ2-1, with 7 nucleotides matching TRBD1. The CDR3 runs to 16 residues. The V gene end was trimmed by 3 bases and the J gene end by 0 bases; junction bases not matched to a gene: 5. From germline, CDR1 is LNHDA and CDR2 SQIVND (reference sequence). The CDR3 loop reads CASSIKQGSSYNEQFF. CDR3 nucleotide sequence: TGTGCCAGTAGTATCAAACAGGGGAGCTCCTACAATGAGCAGTTCTTC.

The J gene is TRBJ1-2, the V gene TRBV5-5, with TRBD1 matching 9 bases. The CDR3 extends over 13 amino acids. After removal of 0 bases from V and 13 bases from J, the junction contained 7 bases not matched to a gene. Germline-derived CDR1 and CDR2 are SGHKS and YYEKEE (reference sequence). The CDR3 reads CASSLARTGEVTF. Here the CDR3 DNA reads TGTGCCAGCAGCTTGGCCCGGACAGGGGAAGTCACCTTC.

The chain is built from TRBV12-3 or TRBV12-4 and TRBJ1-1; TRBD1 is a possible D gene (5 bases). V lost 6 bases, J lost 7 bases, and 9 bases lay in between. This CDR3 spans 11 amino acids. DNA of the CDR3: TGTGCCAGCAGCTACAGGTTTGAAGCTTTCTTT. It yields the protein CASSYRFEAFF.

The rearrangement uses TRBV7-9 and TRBJ2-4; a weak D match, TRBD2 (6 bases). Germline V gene data show CDR1 as SEHNR and CDR2 as FQNEAQ (reference sequence). The CDR3 sequence is 15 residues long. Trimming cost V 3 bases and J 4 bases, with 13 bases left between them. This CDR3 reads CASSFIGTQKNIQYF. CDR3 nucleotide sequence: TGTGCCAGCAGCTTCATTGGGACTCAGAAAAACATTCAGTACTTC. The full variable domain, in which reference TRBV7-9 and TRBJ2-4 provide the parts outside the CDR3, is DTGVSQNPRHKITKRGQNVTFRCDPISEHNRLYWYRQTLGQGPEFLTYFQNEAQLEKSRLLSDRFSAERPKGSFSTLEIQRTEQGDSAMYLCASSFIGTQKNIQYFGAGTRLSVL.

The V gene is TRBV7-2, the J gene TRBJ1-4; 7 bases agree with TRBD1. V was pared by 5 bases and J by 7 bases, with 13 bases of the junction left unmatched. The CDR3 contains 16 residues. From germline, CDR1 is SGHTA and CDR2 FQGNSA. The CDR3 protein is CASSPKQGSVGEKLFF. CDR3 sequence (DNA): TGTGCCAGCAGCCCAAAACAGGGGTCTGTGGGTGAAAAACTGTTTTTT. Looking up the rest from reference TRBV7-2 and TRBJ1-4 gives the full variable domain: GAGVSQSPSNKVTEKGKDVELRCDPISGHTALYWYRQSLGQGLEFLIYFQGNSAPDKSGLPSDRFSAERTGGSVSTLTIQRTQQEDSAVYLCASSPKQGSVGEKLFFGSGTQLSVL.

The V and J genes are TRBV21-1 and TRBJ2-7; TRBD1, the table's D call, lacks a check against the DNA. TRBV21-1 is a documented pseudogene. The CDR3 runs to 15 residues. This chain's CDR3 is CASSRGQGGRYEQYF. The CDR3 DNA reads TGTGCCAGCAGCAGAGGACAGGGGGGTCGCTACGAGCAGTACTTC.

CDR3: CASSRTRDRRDNEQFF. CDR3 nucleotide sequence: TGTGCCAGCAGTCGAACACGGGACAGGAGAGACAATGAGCAGTTCTTC. V is TRBV27 and J is TRBJ2-1; TRBD1 matches 8 bases. V was clipped by 5 bases and J by 5 bases; unmatched bases: 11. Germline-derived CDR1 and CDR2 are MNHEY and SMNVEV (reference sequence). This CDR3 spans 16 amino acids.

V gene TRBV9 combines with J gene TRBJ2-5, with D maybe TRBD2 (5 bases). The ends were cut back, 1 base at V and 3 bases at J, with 19 bases in the middle. Looked up from germline, CDR1 is SGDLS and CDR2 is YYNGEE. The CDR3 runs to 17 residues. CDR3 in amino acids: CASSVPNRSGAEETQYF. The DNA for the CDR3 is TGTGCCAGCAGCGTACCCAACAGATCCGGAGCGGAAGAGACCCAGTACTTC.

In its sample, this clone was seen a few times. The chain has TRBV2 and TRBJ2-6; TRBD1 agrees at 8 bases. Germline CDR1 reads SNHLY; CDR2 reads FYNNEI. Trimming cost V 6 bases and J 1 base; bases outside gene matches: 2. The CDR3 has 15 residues. CDR3 amino acids: CASRDRDSGANVLTF. CDR3 nucleotide sequence: TGTGCCAGCAGGGACAGGGATTCTGGGGCCAACGTCCTGACTTTC. The full variable domain, its missing parts supplied by reference TRBV2 and TRBJ2-6, is EPEVTQTPSHQVTQMGQEVILRCVPISNHLYFYWYRQILGQKVEFLVSFYNNEISEKSEIFDDQFSVERPDGSNFTLKIRSTKLEDSAMYFCASRDRDSGANVLTFGAGSRLTVL.

The rearrangement links TRBV3-1 (or the pseudogene TRBV3-2) to TRBJ2-7, with unresolved D. The CDR3 runs to 16 residues. Germline CDR1 and CDR2: LGHDT and YNNKEL (reference sequence). The V end lost 4 bases, the J end lost 6 bases, and 22 bases lay between the germline ends. The CDR3 region is CASSPEQSQEVSEQYF. The CDR3, as DNA: TGTGCCAGCAGCCCCGAGCAATCCCAAGAGGTGAGCGAGCAGTACTTC.